This is a list of T cell receptor beta chains from one sample in a study of T cell repertoires in cytomegalovirus infection. From the reads, TCRdb called clonotypes with MiXCR, one entry per CDR3 protein. The sample has hundreds of thousands of distinct CDR3 sequences; around 10% are singletons. Input material: PBMCs. These receptor sequences come from a human donor in good health (CMV status not recorded). Some clones in this sample may be carry-over from other donors' samples. The CDR3 runs from the conserved cysteine through the conserved F or W. D genes are given only for firm matches. A clone size is listed for some rows: how often the clone was seen (once, few, many), or a class if it is expanded.

size | J | D | V | DNA | CDR3
many | TRBJ2-1 | NA | TRBV7-9 | TGTGCCAGCAGCTTAAGGTCAGAGCCGTTCTTC | CASSLRSEPFF
many | TRBJ2-5 | TRBD1 | TRBV14 | TGTGCCAGCAGCCCGGTCGACAGGGGAGAGACCCAGTACTTC | CASSPVDRGETQYF
many | TRBJ2-5 | NA | TRBV6-5 | TGTGCCAGCAGCCCCACTGGGGGCTCCGCGACCCAGTACTTC | CASSPTGGSATQYF
few | TRBJ2-5 | TRBD2 | TRBV20-1 | TGCAGTGCCCCACCCCCTACTAGCGGGGCTCAAGAGACCCAGTACTTC | CSAPPPTSGAQETQYF
many | TRBJ2-2 | NA | TRBV7-7 | TGTGCTAGCAGCGCCCGGGACACATCGAACACCGGGGAGCTGTTTTTT | CASSARDTSNTGELFF
many | TRBJ2-3 | TRBD1 | TRBV14 | TGTGCCAGCAGCCAACTTACAGGGGGCGCAGATACGCAGTATTTT | CASSQLTGGADTQYF
NA | TRBJ1-2 | TRBD1 | TRBV4-1 | TGCGCCAGCAGCCAAGAAGACAGGGGGCAGGACTACACCTTC | CASSQEDRGQDYTF
NA | TRBJ2-1 | NA | TRBV11-2 | TGTGCCAGCAGCTTAGTTCGGGCGGAGGGGCGGGATGAGCAGTTCTTC | CASSLVRAEGRDEQFF
many | TRBJ2-1 | NA | TRBV7-8 | TGTGCCAGCAGCCAATCAGGGGATGAGCAGTTCTTC | CASSQSGDEQFF
many | TRBJ2-5 | NA | TRBV6-6 | TGTGCCAGCAGTTACTCGTCCAGGGCGGAGACCCAGTACTTC | CASSYSSRAETQYF
NA | TRBJ2-7 | TRBD1 | TRBV20-1 | TGCAGTGCTAGCTCCGGGACAGGGGCCTACGAGCAGTACTTC | CSASSGTGAYEQYF
once | TRBJ2-1 | TRBD1 | TRBV5-4 | TGTGCCAGCAGCTTGGACAGGGGAAAATACAATGAGCAGTTCTTC | CASSLDRGKYNEQFF
NA | TRBJ1-1 | NA | TRBV19 | TGTGCCAGTAGTAAAGGATATTTGGACACTGACTTATCTAAAGCTTTCTTT | CASSKGYLDTDLSKAFF
many | TRBJ2-1 | NA | TRBV6-1 | TGTGCCAGCCGAGGAACATACAATGAGCAGTTCTTC | CASRGTYNEQFF
many | TRBJ1-5 | NA | TRBV20-1 | TGCAGTGCTAGACGGGTCGTGGGGGGTATTCAGCCCCAGCATTTT | CSARRVVGGIQPQHF
many | TRBJ2-2 | NA | TRBV28 | TGTGCCACTGGAGGCGGGGAGCTGTTTTTT | CATGGGELFF
few | TRBJ2-1 | TRBD2 | TRBV20-1 | TGCAGTGCTAGAGAGTCTAGCGGGGGGGCAAATGAGCAGTTCTTC | CSARESSGGANEQFF
few | TRBJ1-5 | TRBD1 | TRBV2 | TGTGCCAGCAGACAAGGGACAGGGGATAGGGTCAGCCCCCAGCATTTT | CASRQGTGDRVSPQHF
many | TRBJ2-2 | NA | TRBV12-5 | TGTGCTAGTGGTATCCTTCTGACCGGGGAGCTGTTTTTT | CASGILLTGELFF
NA | TRBJ1-2 | NA | TRBV28 | TGTGCCAGCAGAGCCGCGGGGGGACGTGGCTACACCTTC | CASRAAGGRGYTF
many | TRBJ1-1 | NA | TRBV7-2 | TGTGCCAGCAGGCTCGGGTCCGCGAACACTGAAGCTTTCTTT | CASRLGSANTEAFF
many | TRBJ1-2 | NA | TRBV7-8 | TGTGCCAGCAGCTCAGGGATATATGGCTACACCTTC | CASSSGIYGYTF
NA | TRBJ2-2 | NA | TRBV6-5 | TGTGCCAGCAGGGCGAGCGGGGAGCTGTTTTTT | CASRASGELFF
many | TRBJ1-1 | TRBD1 | TRBV6-5 | TGTGCCAGCAGTTGGGGACAGGGAGTCACTGAAGCTTTCTTT | CASSWGQGVTEAFF
many | TRBJ2-3 | TRBD1 | TRBV7-2 | TGTGCCAGCAGCTTACGAGACAGGGGGAAGTATTTT | CASSLRDRGKYF
many | TRBJ2-2 | TRBD1 | TRBV5-5 | TGTGCCAGCAGCTTGGAGGGGACAGCGAACACCGGGGAGCTGTTTTTT | CASSLEGTANTGELFF
many | TRBJ2-7 | NA | TRBV12-3/TRBV12-4 | TGTGCCAGCAGTTTGGCAGCTATCTCCTACGAGCAGTACTTC | CASSLAAISYEQYF
once | TRBJ1-2 | NA | TRBV20-1 | TGCAGTGCTGGAGCTTGGTCGGTGGGAGGCTACACCTTC | CSAGAWSVGGYTF
NA | TRBJ1-1 | NA | TRBV5-5 | TGTGCCAGCAGCGCGGGACTGTTCAACACTGAAGCTTTCTTT | CASSAGLFNTEAFF
many | TRBJ1-4 | NA | TRBV28 | TGTGCCAGCACTCTTCCGGGCCCAACTAATGAAAAACTGTTTTTT | CASTLPGPTNEKLFF
few | TRBJ1-2 | NA | TRBV20-1 | TGCAGTGCTGCCCTCGGGGGGGGCGGACAGGGCTACACCTTC | CSAALGGGGQGYTF
many | TRBJ2-1 | TRBD2 | TRBV7-8 | TGTGCCAGCAGCTACGACTGGGCCAGCGGGGGGTACAATGAGCAGTTCTTC | CASSYDWASGGYNEQFF
many | TRBJ2-2 | NA | TRBV20-1 | TGCAGTGCTAGAGGCCCCCGGTGGGCCGGGGAGCTGTTTTTT | CSARGPRWAGELFF
many | TRBJ2-1 | TRBD1 | TRBV10-3 | TGTGCCATCAGTGACCTAACAGGGGCTATGTACAATGAGCAGTTCTTC | CAISDLTGAMYNEQFF
few | TRBJ1-2 | TRBD1 | TRBV29-1 | TGCAGCGTTGAAGGGGGAGGACAGGCCTCGGCATATAATGGCTACACCTTC | CSVEGGGQASAYNGYTF
many | TRBJ2-1 | NA | TRBV4-1 | TGCGCCAGCAGCCATTCCGCGGGTCGTAGCTCCTACAATGAGCAGTTCTTC | CASSHSAGRSSYNEQFF
many | TRBJ2-5 | TRBD2 | TRBV7-2 | TGTGCCAGCAGCTCATTGGGGGTGACTAGCGGACTGGGGACCCAGTACTTC | CASSSLGVTSGLGTQYF
NA | TRBJ2-5 | TRBD2 | TRBV4-1 | TGCGCCAGCAGCCAAGATTTGACTAGCGGGGAAGAGACCCAGTACTTC | CASSQDLTSGEETQYF
many | TRBJ2-1 | TRBD2 | TRBV20-1 | TGCAGTGCTAGCGGGACTAGCGGGGGAAATTACAATGAGCAGTTCTTC | CSASGTSGGNYNEQFF
NA | TRBJ1-1 | NA | TRBV4-1 | TGCGCCAGCAGCCAAGAGGTTTACAGCGAAGCTTTCTTT | CASSQEVYSEAFF
NA | TRBJ2-3 | TRBD2 | TRBV6-2/TRBV6-3 | TGTGCCAGCAGTTCTAGCGGGGGGGCCTGGTCCACAGATACGCAGTATTTT | CASSSSGGAWSTDTQYF
NA | TRBJ1-5 | NA | TRBV20-1 | TGCAGTGCTAGAGATCGGCAGTTTAGCAATCAGCCCCAGCATTTT | CSARDRQFSNQPQHF
NA | TRBJ1-6 | NA | TRBV14 | TGTGCCAGCAGCCAAGATAGGGCGTTTCGGTCACCCCTCCACTTT | CASSQDRAFRSPLHF
NA | TRBJ1-1 | TRBD1 | TRBV9 | TGTGCCAGCAGCGTAGCAGGGGGGGGAAACACTGAAGCTTTCTTT | CASSVAGGGNTEAFF
NA | TRBJ1-1 | NA | TRBV20-1 | TGCAGTGCTGCTGTATGGGGCCCGGACACTGAAGCTTTCTTT | CSAAVWGPDTEAFF
many | TRBJ1-5 | NA | TRBV6-5 | TGTGCCAGCAGTTATTCCGTCAGGGTCAATCAGCCCCAGCATTTT | CASSYSVRVNQPQHF
many | TRBJ2-3 | TRBD2 | TRBV20-1 | TGCAGTGCCAGAAAAGGGCTAGCGGGGGGGCCTTCGCCAGATACGCAGTATTTT | CSARKGLAGGPSPDTQYF